The 29 T cell receptor beta chains listed next were all sequenced from one sample in a study of cytomegalovirus exposure and HLA in healthy donors. The PCR contained 60 Vbeta and 13 Jbeta primers. Data came from immunoSEQ multiplex PCR; TCRdb stores just in-frame clones and leaves some out. In the table there are 90,000 to 120,000 clones, roughly 9.1% of which are singletons. The sequenced sample consisted of PBMCs. Receptors originate from a man aged 35 to 55 in good health and CMV-seropositive.

This rearrangement joins TRBV15 to TRBJ1-5; 7 bases agree with TRBD1. From germline, CDR1 is LNHNV and CDR2 YYDKDF (reference sequence). The CDR3 runs to 15 residues. Unmatched junction bases numbered 6, after V lost 1 base and J lost 6 bases. The CDR3 reads CATSRVDRVAQPQHF. CDR3 nucleotides: TGTGCCACCAGCAGAGTTGACAGGGTGGCTCAGCCCCAGCATTTT.

This rearrangement joins TRBV10-1 to TRBJ1-5; D unclear. The CDR3 is 17 residues long. Per germline, CDR1 WNHNN and CDR2 SYGVQD (reference sequence). Trimming shortened V by 3 bases and J by 4 bases, and 19 bases separated the two germline ends. CDR3 nucleotide sequence: TGCGCCAGCAGTGAATATCTCACAGAGAACGTTAATCAGCCCCAGCATTTT. Its translation is CASSEYLTENVNQPQHF.

This chain links TRBV5-1 with TRBJ2-3; D is uncertain. Looked up from germline, CDR1 is SGHRS and CDR2 is YFSETQ. The CDR3 has 13 residues. The V end lost 1 base, the J end lost 1 base, and 4 bases lay between the germline ends. The CDR3 DNA sequence: TGCGCCAGCAGCTTGCGGGGCACAGATACGCAGTATTTT. As protein: CASSLRGTDTQYF.

V usage is TRBV11-2 and J usage is TRBJ1-2; 8 nucleotides align to TRBD1. CDR3 size: 15 residues. The germline CDR1 and CDR2 sequences are SGHAT and FQNNGV. V gave up 6 bases and J gave up 2 bases; unmatched junction bases: 8. The CDR3 loop reads CASSLGQGRNYGYTF. The CDR3 nucleotides are TGTGCCAGCAGTCTAGGACAGGGCAGGAACTATGGCTACACCTTC.

This clone has more than one count but fewer than ten. The rearrangement uses TRBV28 and TRBJ2-7; unclear D gene. Trimming removed 2 bases from V and 3 bases from J, with 8 bases in between. CDR1 and CDR2 from the germline V gene are MDHEN and SYDVKM. The CDR3 is made up of 13 amino acids. As DNA, the CDR3 is TGTGCCAGCAGTTTAGGTCCGAGCTACGAGCAGTACTTC. Protein sequence: CASSLGPSYEQYF.

This clone has only a few counts. V usage is TRBV5-4 and J usage is TRBJ1-4; the D is unclear. The CDR3 runs 13 residues. Trimming left V 4 bases short and J 5 bases short, with 9 bases between. Germline V gives CDR1 SGHNT, CDR2 YYREEE (reference sequence). In nucleotides, the CDR3 is TGTGCCAGCAGCCCCGGCGGGAATGAAAAACTGTTTTTT. Amino acids: CASSPGGNEKLFF.

The DNA for the CDR3 is TGTGCCAGCAGCCAAGTTGGGGGAGCGGGAGCCTACAATGAGCAGTTCTTC. Translating gives CASSQVGGAGAYNEQFF. This chain connects TRBV4-2 to TRBJ2-1, with 8 nucleotides matching TRBD2. CDR1 is LGHNA and CDR2 is YNFKEQ in the germline V gene. With V trimmed by 1 base and J by 2 bases, 7 bases remained unmatched. The CDR3 has 17 residues.

This clone has more than one count but fewer than ten. This chain links TRBV9 with TRBJ2-1, with TRBD2 matching over 12 bases. CDR1 SGDLS and CDR2 YYNGEE come from the germline V gene. This CDR3 spans 17 amino acids. V dropped 0 bases and J dropped 10; count of bases not matched to a gene: 11. The CDR3 DNA reads as TGTGCCAGCAGCGTAGAAGGGCTAGCGGGAGGGTTAGTGGAGCAGTTCTTC. Its translation is CASSVEGLAGGLVEQFF. The full variable domain, its missing parts supplied by reference TRBV9 and TRBJ2-1, is DSGVTQTPKHLITATGQRVTLRCSPRSGDLSVYWYQQSLDQGLQFLIQYYNGEERAKGNILERFSAQQFPDLHSELNLSSLELGDSALYFCASSVEGLAGGLVEQFFGPGTRLTVL.

This clone occurred a few times. The J gene is TRBJ2-1, the V gene TRBV27; 10 nucleotides agree with TRBD2. The CDR3 is 18 residues long. J gave up 4 bases and V 0 bases, and 9 bases lay outside the gene matches. Per germline, CDR1 MNHEY and CDR2 SMNVEV (reference sequence). The CDR3 protein is CASSLSITSGISYNEQFF. For the CDR3, the DNA is TGTGCCAGCAGTTTATCGATAACTAGCGGGATATCTTACAATGAGCAGTTCTTC.

The V call is TRBV19, the J call TRBJ2-5; D perhaps matches TRBD1 (6 bases). Trimming took 5 bases from V and 7 from J, leaving 20 bases between them. CDR1 and CDR2 (germline): LNHDA, SQIVND (reference sequence). This CDR3 contains 15 residues. CDR3 in amino acids: CASSVRGQSPRTQYF. CDR3 in DNA: TGTGCCAGTAGTGTGCGAGGACAGTCCCCGCGGACCCAGTACTTC.

The J gene is TRBJ2-6, the V gene TRBV28, with 8 bases fitting TRBD1. The V gene's germline CDR1 is MDHEN and CDR2 SYDVKM. The junction had 10 bases not matched to a gene; V was cut back by 6 bases and J by 3 bases. The CDR3 loop spans 17 amino acids. For the CDR3, the DNA is TGTGCCAGCAGACCTGGACAGGGATCATTTGGGGCCAACGTCCTGACTTTC. Translated: CASRPGQGSFGANVLTF.

The chain combines TRBV29-1 with TRBJ2-7; 12 bases are a match to TRBD2. Germline CDR1 reads SQVTM; CDR2 reads ANQGSEA. The ends lost 3 bases at V and 2 bases at J; junction bases unmatched: 2. CDR3 length: 14 residues. In DNA form, the CDR3 reads TGCAGCGTTGAGTGGACTAGCGGGGCCTACGAGCAGTACTTC. As protein: CSVEWTSGAYEQYF.

The V gene is TRBV27, the J gene TRBJ2-3; D not resolved. The CDR3 length is 13 residues. Germline lookup yields CDR1 MNHEY and CDR2 SMNVEV (reference sequence). The ends were cut back, 2 bases at V and 4 bases at J, with 7 bases in the middle. The CDR3 protein is CASSLAAADTQYF. The CDR3 DNA sequence: TGTGCCAGCAGTTTAGCTGCGGCAGATACGCAGTATTTT.

J is TRBJ2-5 and V is TRBV2; no firm D call. Matching the DNA end better, TRBJ2-7 makes the J call doubtful. The germline V gene encodes CDR1 SNHLY and CDR2 FYNNEI. The CDR3 has 13 residues. As DNA, the CDR3 is TGTGCCAGCAGTGAAGCGCTTACCTACGAGCAGTACTTC. Residues: CASSEALTYEQYF.

V is TRBV12-5 and J is TRBJ2-3; D perhaps matches TRBD2 (5 bases). V dropped 0 bases and J dropped 2 bases, with 15 bases sitting between them. Germline assignment: CDR1 LGHNT and CDR2 FRNRAP. The CDR3 consists of 17 residues. Written as DNA, the CDR3 is TGTGCTAGTGGTTTGGTACTGTTCGAGGGAGACACAGATACGCAGTATTTT. This encodes CASGLVLFEGDTDTQYF.

CDR3 sequence: CATSRDRLLQETQYF. CDR3 DNA sequence: TGTGCCACCAGCAGGGATAGACTGTTACAAGAGACCCAGTACTTC. This sequence joins TRBV15 and TRBJ2-5; no definite D call. This CDR3 has 15 amino acids. V dropped 3 bases and J dropped 2 bases, with 13 bases sitting between them. Germline V gives CDR1 LNHNV, CDR2 YYDKDF (reference sequence).

This clone showed up just a few times. The chain couples TRBV19 to TRBJ2-7; 8 nucleotides line up with TRBD1. The CDR3 consists of 14 residues. Germline lookup yields CDR1 LNHDA and CDR2 SQIVND (reference sequence). V was pared by 7 bases and J by 7 bases, with 12 bases of the junction left unmatched. In DNA form, the CDR3 reads TGTGCCAGTACCCTCGGGCAGGGGGCGAGGGAGCAGTACTTC. Translation gives CASTLGQGAREQYF.

This clone was seen ten or more times. The chain has TRBV7-3 and TRBJ2-5; 8 bases are shared with TRBD2. This CDR3 is 16 amino acids long. The V gene's germline CDR1 is SGHTA and CDR2 FQGTGA. The J segment lost 1 base and the V segment lost 5 bases, leaving 9 bases of the junction unmatched. In DNA form, the CDR3 reads TGTGCCAGCAGCCGGGCGGGAGGAGTCTCCCAAGAGACCCAGTACTTC. Amino acid sequence: CASSRAGGVSQETQYF.

The chain is built from TRBV5-8 and TRBJ2-1; TRBD2 aligns across 9 bases. The CDR3 has 17 amino acids. Germline assignment: CDR1 SGHTS and CDR2 YDEGEE. V dropped 1 base and J dropped 6; count of bases not matched to a gene: 11. CDR3 nucleotide sequence: TGTGCCAGCAGCTTGCCGCCAGCGGGAGGTTTGGGCAATGAGCAGTTCTTC. Protein sequence: CASSLPPAGGLGNEQFF.

This clone was observed a single time. The rearrangement uses TRBV6-6 and TRBJ1-6; 7 nucleotides line up with TRBD1. CDR3 length: 12 amino acids. V shed 7 bases and J 9 bases; nucleotides not matched to a gene: 3. CDR1 and CDR2 (germline): MNHNY, SVGAGI (reference sequence). The CDR3 protein is CASIRQGSPLHF. DNA of the CDR3: TGTGCCAGCATTCGACAGGGTTCACCCCTCCACTTT.

This sequence joins TRBV6-6 and TRBJ2-1, with TRBD2 matching 13 bases. The CDR3 totals 16 residues. V dropped 5 bases and J dropped 8; count of bases not matched to a gene: 9. CDR1 and CDR2 from the germline V gene are MNHNY and SVGAGI (reference sequence). The CDR3 DNA reads as TGTGCCAGCAGTACCATCGGACTAGCGGGAGCCTATGAGCAGTTCTTC. It codes for CASSTIGLAGAYEQFF.

There are a few counts of this clone. The J gene is TRBJ2-7, the V gene TRBV29-1; the D is unclear. The CDR3 covers 11 residues. V lost 6 bases and J 5 bases, leaving 11 bases between the germline ends. Germline V CDR1 and CDR2: SQVTM, ANQGSEA. The CDR3 DNA follows: TGCAGCGTCGCCCTGGCAGACGAGCAGTACTTC. Amino acid sequence: CSVALADEQYF.

This rearrangement joins TRBV19 to TRBJ2-3; D is perhaps TRBD2 (5 bases). Trimming stripped 1 base from V and 0 bases from J, with 5 bases between. This CDR3 contains 14 residues. The germline V gene has CDR1 LNHDA and CDR2 SQIVND (reference sequence). The CDR3 bases are TGTGCCAGTAGTATAGCGGGAAGCACAGATACGCAGTATTTT. This codes for CASSIAGSTDTQYF.

The rearrangement links TRBV25-1 to TRBJ2-7; 11 bases align to TRBD1. The junction had 9 bases not matched to a gene; V was cut back by 3 bases and J by 5 bases. Germline V lookup: CDR1 MGHDK, CDR2 SYGVNS. The CDR3 consists of 16 residues. The CDR3 region is CASSDPLDRGRDEQYF. CDR3 nucleotide sequence: TGTGCCAGCAGTGACCCCCTGGACAGGGGGCGCGACGAGCAGTACTTC.

This clone was seen only a few times. V usage is TRBV11-2 and J usage is TRBJ1-4, with a possible D match to TRBD1 (5 bases). With 1 base removed from V and 4 bases from J, the gap between germline ends came to 7 bases. The germline gives CDR1 SGHAT, CDR2 FQNNGV. The CDR3 spans 14 residues. CDR3 nucleotides: TGTGCCAGCAGCTTAGGGCAGGGTAATGAAAAACTGTTTTTT. Protein sequence: CASSLGQGNEKLFF.

This clone has a handful of counts. The genes are TRBV7-6 and TRBJ2-5; the match to TRBD2 covers 8 bases. Germline V lookup: CDR1 SGHVS, CDR2 FNYEAQ. With 5 bases clipped from V and 7 bases from J, the junction kept 15 bases outside the gene matches. The CDR3 sequence is 16 residues long. In DNA, the CDR3 is TGTGCCAGCAGCCGCGTCGGTGGTAGCGGGGCGGGGACCCAGTACTTC. Its protein is CASSRVGGSGAGTQYF.

The J gene is TRBJ1-2, the V gene TRBV7-9; 12 bases agree with TRBD1. Germline V gene data show CDR1 as SEHNR and CDR2 as FQNEAQ (reference sequence). This CDR3 contains 16 residues. V gave up 4 bases and J gave up 6 bases; unmatched junction bases: 9. The DNA of the CDR3 is TGTGCCAGCAGCTCCCCGGGACAGGGGGCTAGTGATGGCTACACCTTC. It specifies CASSSPGQGASDGYTF.

This clone occurred a few times. The V and J genes are TRBV25-1 and TRBJ2-3; 10 nucleotides align to TRBD1. The CDR3 length is 16 residues. Germline V gene sequence: CDR1 MGHDK, CDR2 SYGVNS. Trimming at V came to 1 base and at J to 9 bases, leaving 10 bases not matched to a gene. The CDR3 coding sequence is TGTGCCAGCAGTGAATTCTGGGACAGGGGATCTTCAACGCAGTATTTT. Its protein product is CASSEFWDRGSSTQYF.

This clone was counted between two and nine times. The V gene is TRBV4-1, the J gene TRBJ2-1; the D gene is possibly TRBD2 (5 bases). CDR1 is MGHRA, CDR2 YSYEKL, per germline. The CDR3 runs to 15 residues. Trimming shortened V by 6 bases and J by 5 bases, and 17 bases separated the two germline ends. CDR3 DNA sequence: TGCGCCAGCAGACGTTTAACGGGGATAAACAATGAGCAGTTCTTC. Protein product: CASRRLTGINNEQFF.